Below are 10 T cell receptor beta chains sequenced from a single sample in a study of blood T cell repertoires in COVID-19. TCRdb's copy holds only in-frame clones and misses some; the assay was immunoSEQ multiplex PCR. This sample has about 230,000 clones, with under 90% found just once. Sequences were obtained from peripheral blood. All receptors derive from a man aged 50-60 years with COVID-19, enrolled during active disease.

This clone was counted a few times. The rearrangement uses TRBV7-8 and TRBJ1-3, with D unresolved. Germline CDR1 and CDR2: SGHVS and FQNEAQ. This CDR3 contains 17 residues. Deletions cut 0 bases from V and 0 bases from J, with 12 bases between. CDR3 sequence: CASSLALPRSSGNTIYF. In nucleotides, the CDR3 is TGTGCCAGCAGCTTAGCCCTACCGCGAAGCTCTGGAAACACCATATATTTT. The full variable domain, rest sourced from reference TRBV7-8 and TRBJ1-3, is GAGVSQSPRYKVAKRGQDVALRCDPISGHVSLFWYQQALGQGPEFLTYFQNEAQLDKSGLPSDRFFAERPEGSVSTLKIQRTQQEDSAVYLCASSLALPRSSGNTIYFGEGSWLTVV.

The gene calls are TRBV5-4 and TRBJ2-2, with D perhaps matching TRBD1 (6 bases). V was clipped by 0 bases and J by 0 bases, with 9 bases between them. The length of the CDR3 is 16 residues. CDR1 is SGHNT, CDR2 YYREEE, per germline (reference sequence). CDR3 loop: CASSLAQGANTGELFF. In nucleotides, the CDR3 is TGTGCCAGCAGCTTGGCACAGGGCGCGAACACCGGGGAGCTGTTTTTT. Combining the CDR3 with reference TRBV5-4 and TRBJ2-2 gives the whole variable domain ETGVTQSPTHLIKTRGQQVTLRCSSQSGHNTVSWYQQALGQGPQFIFQYYREEENGRGNFPPRFSGLQFPNYSSELNVNALELDDSALYLCASSLAQGANTGELFFGEGSRLTVL.

The J gene is TRBJ2-2, the V gene TRBV7-2; 7 nucleotides line up with TRBD1. This CDR3 region has 17 residues. V gave up 4 bases and J gave up 0 bases; unmatched junction bases: 8. Germline CDR1 and CDR2: SGHTA and FQGNSA. The CDR3 reads CASSSTGTDSNTGELFF. CDR3 DNA sequence: TGTGCCAGCAGCTCGACCGGGACAGATTCGAACACCGGGGAGCTGTTTTTT.

This sequence joins TRBV30 and TRBJ2-5; possible D gene TRBD1, 6 bases. This CDR3 has 14 amino acids. Deletions cut 4 bases from V and 3 bases from J, with 15 bases between. Per germline, CDR1 GTSNPN and CDR2 SVGIG (reference sequence). In DNA form, the CDR3 reads TGTGCCTGGACCCCATCTACAGGGAAAGAGACCCAGTACTTC. It translates to CAWTPSTGKETQYF.

V usage is TRBV7-2 and J usage is TRBJ2-7; 10 bases are shared with TRBD2. This CDR3 spans 16 amino acids. Germline lookup yields CDR1 SGHTA and CDR2 FQGNSA. J lost 0 bases, V lost 6 bases, and 8 bases had no gene match. The CDR3 is CASRYSGGTSSYEQYF. DNA of the CDR3: TGTGCCAGCAGATATAGCGGGGGGACCTCCTCCTACGAGCAGTACTTC. Full variable domain (outside the CDR3, taken from reference TRBV7-2 and TRBJ2-7): GAGVSQSPSNKVTEKGKDVELRCDPISGHTALYWYRQSLGQGLEFLIYFQGNSAPDKSGLPSDRFSAERTGGSVSTLTIQRTQQEDSAVYLCASRYSGGTSSYEQYFGPGTRLTVT.

This clone was counted a single time. The CDR3 region is CASRPTGNSPLHF. In DNA form, the CDR3 reads TGCGCCAGCAGACCTACAGGGAATTCACCCCTCCACTTT. The V and J genes are TRBV5-1 and TRBJ1-6; D is perhaps TRBD1 (6 bases). Trimming removed 5 bases from V and 7 bases from J, with 10 bases in between. The CDR3 loop spans 13 amino acids. Germline values: CDR1 SGHRS, CDR2 YFSETQ.

The chain combines TRBV2 with TRBJ2-5; 10 nucleotides match TRBD1. The CDR3 length is 15 residues. Losses at the gene ends were 4 bases for V and 2 bases for J; bases not matched to a gene: 4. Germline CDR1 reads SNHLY; CDR2 reads FYNNEI. The CDR3 sequence is CASSGGQGGQETQYF. For the CDR3, the DNA is TGTGCCAGCAGTGGTGGACAGGGGGGTCAAGAGACCCAGTACTTC.

This clone has just one count. This rearrangement joins TRBV7-3 to TRBJ1-5; no clear D. V was shortened by 1 base and J by 5 bases, with 6 bases between the two germline ends. Germline V gene sequence: CDR1 SGHTA, CDR2 FQGTGA. This CDR3 spans 13 amino acids. CDR3 in DNA: TGTGCCAGCAGCTTAATAAAGCATCAGCCCCAGCATTTT. This sequence encodes CASSLIKHQPQHF.

This chain's CDR3 is CASSEQGSNSPLHF. The CDR3 bases are TGCGCCAGCAGTGAGCAGGGCAGTAATTCACCCCTCCACTTT. V and J are TRBV10-2 and TRBJ1-6, with D tentatively TRBD1 (5 bases). Trimming removed 2 bases at V and 6 bases at J, with 8 bases between. CDR1 WSHSY and CDR2 SAAADI come from the germline V gene. This CDR3 has 14 residues.

This clone appeared once. The chain joins TRBV4-3 to TRBJ1-2; perhaps TRBD1 as D (6 bases). Germline CDR1 is LGHNA and CDR2 is YSLEER. The V and J ends lost 3 bases and 6 bases respectively, with 11 bases between them. The CDR3 runs to 13 residues. CDR3 nucleotides: TGCGCCAGCAGCCAGGCAGGGGTGGATGGCTACACCTTC. Translated, it gives CASSQAGVDGYTF.